Listed here is a single T cell receptor beta chain. Its antigen remains unidentified. cDNA libraries for TCR beta contained unique molecular identifiers. Roughly 0.5 million cDNA molecules were obtained from about 0.98 to 11 million T cells. Via MiXCR, TCRdb re-called the PCR reads, giving one row per CDR3 protein. The profile covers roughly 600,000 distinct CDR3 sequences, with about 44% appearing a single time and approximately 1.7% taken by the ten largest. CDR3 length: 14 residues. Trimming cost V 6 bases and J 0 bases, with 12 bases left between them. Germline CDR1 and CDR2: SGHRS and YFSETQ. This sample is drawn from a study of post-analysis software for immune sequencing data. Findings of the study overall: Controls had lower frequencies than patients of roughly five TRBV segments, which included TRBV5-6, TRBV5-1 and TRBV20-1. Normalized Chao1 diversity in multiple sclerosis patients fell significantly below that of controls.

The chain uses TRBV5-1 and TRBJ1-2, with a possible D match to TRBD1 (6 bases). Sequenced input: blood. This receptor was obtained from a girl aged 10 to 17 with multiple sclerosis. Written as DNA, the CDR3 is TGCGCCAGCACAATGGACAGTTCTAACTATGGCTACACCTTC. Protein: CASTMDSSNYGYTF.